Presented here are 30 T cell receptor beta chains from one specimen sequenced in a study of Graves' ophthalmopathy and Graves' hyperthyroidism. Amplification of TCR beta CDR3 regions used RNA transcripts. HTBI primers served in a first-round RT-PCR, which a second-round multiplex PCR followed. MiXCR, applied by TCRdb to the multiplex PCR reads, yields one record per CDR3 protein. Counted here are about 1.2 million distinct CDR3 sequences, around a third occurring once; the ten biggest clones make up around 10%. Specimen: peripheral blood or thyroid tissue (not recorded which). Source of these receptors: an adult man with Graves' hyperthyroidism.

This clonotype was seen a few times. Compared with germline, one end of the junction differs, possibly owing to a read error. The rearrangement uses TRBV10-3 and TRBJ2-5, with D tentatively TRBD1 (6 bases). This CDR3 is 17 amino acids long. Germline V gene lookup returns CDR1 ENHRY and CDR2 SYGVKD. The CDR3 spells CASSYDIGTPRQETQYF. The CDR3 coding sequence is TGTGCCAGCAGTTACGATATCGGGACACCGAGGCAAGAGACCCAGTACTTC.

V and J are TRBV7-3 and TRBJ1-4; tentatively, D is TRBD1 (5 bases). Germline V gene lookup returns CDR1 SGHTA and CDR2 FQGTGA. V lost 1 base and J lost 0, with 12 bases in between. This CDR3 region has 17 residues. The CDR3 nucleotides read TGTGCCAGCAGCTTAAGCGGGACTGACTCAACTAATGAAAAACTGTTTTTT. Residues: CASSLSGTDSTNEKLFF.

This clonotype occurred many times. The chain has TRBV7-9 and TRBJ1-4, with 7 bases fitting TRBD1. The CDR3 consists of 16 residues. J was trimmed by 7 bases and V by 5 bases; bases with no gene match: 13. CDR1 is SEHNR, CDR2 FQNEAQ, per germline (reference sequence). In DNA, the CDR3 is TGTGCCAGCAGCCCCATGCAGGGGGTAGTAGGTGAAAAACTGTTTTTT. The encoded protein is CASSPMQGVVGEKLFF.

This clonotype turned up a few times. The V and J genes are TRBV5-1 and TRBJ2-7; 12 bases agree with TRBD1. Germline-derived CDR1 and CDR2 are SGHRS and YFSETQ. The CDR3 is made up of 16 amino acids. V lost 4 bases to trimming and J lost 7 bases; unmatched junction nucleotides: 12. CDR3 protein: CASSLLFGTGGDEQYF. Here the CDR3 DNA reads TGCGCCAGCAGCCTATTGTTTGGGACAGGGGGCGATGAGCAGTACTTC.

This clonotype came up a few times. The chain is built from TRBV10-1 and TRBJ2-7, with TRBD1 identical over 9 bases. CDR3 length: 14 amino acids. Germline-derived CDR1 and CDR2 are WNHNN and SYGVQD (reference sequence). Trimming took 2 bases from V and 5 from J; bases not matched to a gene: 4. CDR3 protein: CASSEGGQGNEQYF. CDR3 nucleotides: TGCGCCAGCAGTGAGGGGGGACAGGGTAACGAGCAGTACTTC.

This clonotype appeared many times. V is TRBV29-1 and J is TRBJ1-1; D is perhaps TRBD1 (6 bases). V lost 7 bases and J lost 5, with 11 bases in between. This CDR3 has 11 amino acids. Germline CDR1 reads SQVTM; CDR2 reads ANQGSEA. The CDR3 region is CSATGRTEAFF. DNA for the CDR3: TGCAGCGCCACAGGGAGGACTGAAGCTTTCTTT. The full variable domain, in which reference TRBV29-1 and TRBJ1-1 provide the parts outside the CDR3, is SAVISQKPSRDICQRGTSLTIQCQVDSQVTMMFWYRQQPGQSLTLIATANQGSEATYESGFVIDKFPISRPNLTFSTLTVSNMSPEDSSIYLCSATGRTEAFFGQGTRLTVV.

This clonotype was recorded a few times. The V gene is TRBV27, the J gene TRBJ1-4, with D unresolved. Germline V lookup: CDR1 MNHEY, CDR2 SMNVEV (reference sequence). The CDR3 consists of 15 residues. The ends were cut back, 5 bases at V and 0 bases at J, with 10 bases in the middle. The CDR3 coding sequence is TGTGCCAGCAGTCCGGCCGTTGCAACTAATGAAAAACTGTTTTTT. Translation: CASSPAVATNEKLFF.

This clonotype was found many times. V gene TRBV7-2 combines with J gene TRBJ2-5; TRBD1 aligns across 10 bases. The trim removed 5 bases at V and 4 bases at J, leaving 10 bases unmatched. This CDR3 comprises 16 residues. Looked up from germline, CDR1 is SGHTA and CDR2 is FQGNSA. This chain's CDR3 is CASSLGGTGVRETQYF. The CDR3 DNA is TGTGCCAGCAGCCTAGGTGGGACAGGGGTTCGAGAGACCCAGTACTTC.

As regards this clonotype: A much larger clone sits a single nucleotide away, making a read error possible. The V and J genes are TRBV7-9 and TRBJ2-5, with TRBD2 matching 9 bases. Germline-derived CDR1 and CDR2 are SEHNR and FQNEAQ (reference sequence). The ends lost 5 bases at V and 1 base at J; junction bases unmatched: 2. The CDR3 has 14 residues. CDR3 region: CASSGGLAQETQYF. As DNA, the CDR3 is TGTGCCAGCAGCGGGGGACTAGCCCAAGAGACCCAGTACTTC.

A word on this clonotype: A much larger clonotype is one base distant, so this may be a read error. The chain has TRBV2 and TRBJ1-5; 9 bases map to TRBD1. The germline CDR1 and CDR2 sequences are SNHLY and FYNNEI. The CDR3 runs 15 residues. V shed 10 bases and J 2 bases; nucleotides not matched to a gene: 9. The CDR3 sequence: CANREQGAGNQPQHF. CDR3 nucleotide sequence: TGTGCCAACAGGGAACAGGGGGCTGGCAATCAGCCCCAGCATTTT.

This sequence joins TRBV4-3 and TRBJ2-6; unclear D gene. The CDR3 is 17 amino acids. The V end lost 1 base, the J end lost 4 bases, and 14 bases lay between the germline ends. The V gene's germline CDR1 is LGHNA and CDR2 YSLEER. CDR3 sequence: CASSQGQVLRGANVLTF. DNA for the CDR3: TGCGCCAGCAGCCAAGGGCAGGTCCTCAGGGGGGCCAACGTCCTGACTTTC.

The chain combines TRBV20-1 with TRBJ1-6, with 7 positions matching TRBD1. The CDR3 consists of 14 residues. CDR1 is DFQATT and CDR2 is SNEGSKA in the germline V gene (reference sequence). J was trimmed by 11 bases and V by 0 bases; bases with no gene match: 7. CDR3 region: CSARDEGAGTPLHF. DNA of the CDR3: TGCAGTGCTAGAGATGAGGGGGCAGGGACACCCCTCCACTTT.

This clonotype was picked up one time. The chain combines TRBV5-5 with TRBJ2-7, with D perhaps matching TRBD1 (6 bases). The length of the CDR3 is 13 residues. Germline CDR1 is SGHKS and CDR2 is YYEKEE (reference sequence). The germline V and J ends were trimmed by 4 bases and 3 bases, with 11 bases remaining between them. The CDR3 nucleotides read TGTGCCAGCAGCGGCGAGGGGGTCTACGAGCAGTACTTC. This gives the protein CASSGEGVYEQYF.

Comment on this clonotype: One base away lies a much larger clone, so this may be a sequencing read error. The chain carries TRBV20-1 and TRBJ2-5; 8 nucleotides match TRBD2. Germline CDR1 is DFQATT and CDR2 is SNEGSKA (reference sequence). The CDR3 spans 15 residues. In nucleotides, the CDR3 is TGCAGTGCTCGCACGCGGGGGGCGTACCAAGAGACCCAGCACTTC. It codes for CSARTRGAYQETQHF.

Regarding this clonotype: A read error may account for a junction end that differs from germline. The gene calls are TRBV7-9 and TRBJ2-2; D may be TRBD2 (6 bases). CDR1 and CDR2 (germline): SEHNR, FQNEAQ (reference sequence). The CDR3 totals 15 residues. The CDR3 DNA reads TGTGCCAGCAGCTTAGGCGGAGGGAACACCGGGGAGCTGTCTTGG. This translates into CASSLGGGNTGELSW.

There are a few counts of this clonotype. This chain uses TRBV6-5 with TRBJ1-4; D is unclear. The CDR3 length is 12 residues. V lost 7 bases and J 8 bases, leaving 11 bases between the germline ends. Germline V gene sequence: CDR1 MNHEY, CDR2 SVGAGI. The CDR3 sequence is CASTESWEKLFF. In nucleotides, the CDR3 is TGTGCCAGCACCGAAAGTTGGGAAAAACTGTTTTTT.

Of note for this clonotype: Sequence at one end of the junction differs from germline and may be a read error. As DNA, the CDR3 is TGTGCCAGCAGCTGGAGGAGTGAGGGAACTGAAGCCTTC. As protein: CASSWRSEGTEAF. The chain is built from TRBV7-2 and TRBJ1-2; D is ambiguous. This CDR3 has 13 residues. Per germline, CDR1 SGHTA and CDR2 FQGNSA.

The V gene is TRBV24-1, the J gene TRBJ1-5, with D possibly TRBD1 on 5 matching bases. V lost 6 bases and J lost 5, with 16 bases in between. Germline V gene lookup returns CDR1 KGHDR and CDR2 SFDVKD. The CDR3 contains 15 residues. CDR3 region: CATSLTWGGDQPQHF. In nucleotides, the CDR3 is TGTGCCACCAGTTTAACTTGGGGGGGAGATCAGCCCCAGCATTTT.

In the case of this clonotype: At one boundary the junction diverges from the germline segment, which might be a read error. The chain joins TRBV15 to TRBJ2-7; no firm D call. This CDR3 is 15 amino acids long. The germline CDR1 and CDR2 sequences are LNHNV and YYDKDF (reference sequence). Here the CDR3 DNA reads TGTGCCGCCAGCAGCGCGGATGCTCACTCCTACGAGCAGTACTTC. The encoded protein is CAASSADAHSYEQYF.

The chain has TRBV29-1 and TRBJ1-2, with TRBD1 identical over 8 bases. Germline-derived CDR1 and CDR2 are SQVTM and ANQGSEA. The CDR3 has 13 residues. CDR3 in DNA: TGCAGTGCCGACAGGGGCTCTAACTATGGCTACACCTTC. The encoded protein is CSADRGSNYGYTF.

This clonotype has ten or more counts. The chain links TRBV29-1 to TRBJ2-7; D gene uncertain. Trimming took 3 bases from V and 6 from J, leaving 12 bases between them. The germline V gene has CDR1 SQVTM and CDR2 ANQGSEA. The CDR3 is made up of 12 amino acids. In DNA form, the CDR3 reads TGCAGCGTTGATCGAGGCGATAGCGAGCAGTACTTC. Residues: CSVDRGDSEQYF.

The V gene is TRBV7-9, the J gene TRBJ2-5; D may correspond to TRBD1 or TRBD2 (5 bases each). The V gene's germline CDR1 is SEHNR and CDR2 FQNEAQ (reference sequence). CDR3 size: 16 residues. The ends were cut back, 5 bases at V and 5 bases at J, with 21 bases in the middle. The CDR3 loop reads CASSPPAGTPGETQYF. CDR3 DNA sequence: TGTGCCAGCAGCCCCCCCGCCGGGACCCCGGGGGAGACCCAGTACTTC.

This rearrangement joins TRBV12-3 or TRBV12-4 to TRBJ1-2; the D gene is possibly TRBD1 (5 bases). This CDR3 spans 15 amino acids. V was trimmed by 0 bases and J by 4 bases, leaving 12 bases between them. CDR3 nucleotides: TGTGCCAGCAGTTTAGCGGCAGGGATTACCTATGGCTACACCTTC. It specifies CASSLAAGITYGYTF.

This clonotype was observed at least ten times. This chain connects TRBV7-8 to TRBJ2-2; D may correspond to TRBD1 or TRBD2 (6 bases each). Trimming took 7 bases from V and 5 from J, leaving 17 bases between them. Looked up from germline, CDR1 is SGHVS and CDR2 is FQNEAQ. This CDR3 comprises 15 residues. CDR3 sequence: CASTPGAMITGELFF. DNA for the CDR3: TGTGCCAGCACTCCGGGGGCCATGATAACCGGGGAGCTGTTTTTT. Full variable domain (remainder filled in from reference TRBV7-8 and TRBJ2-2): GAGVSQSPRYKVAKRGQDVALRCDPISGHVSLFWYQQALGQGPEFLTYFQNEAQLDKSGLPSDRFFAERPEGSVSTLKIQRTQQEDSAVYLCASTPGAMITGELFFGEGSRLTVL.

The J gene is TRBJ1-2, the V gene TRBV11-2, with 8 bases lining up with TRBD1. The V and J ends lost 5 bases and 4 bases, in that order; junction bases with no gene match: 9. The germline gives CDR1 SGHAT, CDR2 FQNNGV. There are 15 residues in the CDR3. CDR3 in amino acids: CASSHRTGSSYGYTF. In nucleotides, the CDR3 is TGTGCCAGCAGCCATAGGACAGGGAGCTCCTATGGCTACACCTTC.

A few counts support this clonotype. The V and J genes are TRBV30 and TRBJ2-7, with D perhaps matching TRBD2 (7 bases). The germline V gene encodes CDR1 GTSNPN and CDR2 SVGIG (reference sequence). This CDR3 is 12 amino acids long. CDR3 DNA: TGTGTGGGCGGGGGCCTCTCCTACGAGCAGTACTTC. Translating gives CVGGGLSYEQYF. Together with reference TRBV30 and TRBJ2-7, the CDR3 gives the full variable domain: SQTIHQWPATLVQPVGSPLSLECTVEGTSNPNLYWYRQAAGRGLQLLFYSVGIGQISSEVPQNLSASRPQDRQFILSSKKLLLSDSGFYLCVGGGLSYEQYFGPGTRLTVT.

This clonotype was seen a few times. The genes are TRBV7-9 and TRBJ2-7, with D perhaps TRBD1 (5 bases). This CDR3 is built from 13 residues. The germline CDR1 and CDR2 sequences are SEHNR and FQNEAQ (reference sequence). Trimming took off 8 bases at V and 4 bases at J, with 15 bases between the two ends. The chain's CDR3 is CASSPETEYEQYF. CDR3 sequence (DNA): TGTGCCAGCTCACCCGAGACAGAATACGAGCAGTACTTC.

This clonotype was seen many times. CDR3 in DNA: TGTGCCAGCAGCTCTCCCCCGGGCTCTAATAATTCACCCCTCCACTTT. Translated, it gives CASSSPPGSNNSPLHF. The rearrangement links TRBV7-9 to TRBJ1-6, with unresolved D. Trimming cost V 4 bases and J 5 bases, with 15 bases left between them. The CDR3 is 16 amino acids. The germline V gene has CDR1 SEHNR and CDR2 FQNEAQ (reference sequence).

This clonotype occurred many times. The chain joins TRBV29-1 to TRBJ2-7, with 7 nucleotides matching TRBD1. Trimming at V came to 5 bases and at J to 3 bases, leaving 10 bases not matched to a gene. The CDR3 sequence is 14 residues long. Germline V gives CDR1 SQVTM, CDR2 ANQGSEA. The CDR3 here is CSVRTGTDYYEQYF. For the CDR3, the DNA is TGCAGCGTTCGCACCGGGACAGACTACTACGAGCAGTACTTC.

This clonotype was recorded many times. The genes are TRBV5-6 and TRBJ1-2, with D unresolved. V lost 0 bases, J lost 3 bases, and 12 bases lay in between. CDR1 is SGHDT and CDR2 is YYEEEE in the germline V gene. The CDR3 has 15 residues. CDR3 sequence reads: CASSLGAPLDYGYTF. In nucleotides, the CDR3 is TGTGCCAGCAGCTTGGGGGCACCTTTGGACTATGGCTACACCTTC.